Sequencing of this T cell receptor (beta chain) was carried out in a study of identifying expanded T cells in peripheral blood. During the collection period, no donor immune events like infections were recorded. Only in-frame clones appear in the TCRdb table, and some are missing; sequencing was by immunoSEQ multiplex PCR. The table has approximately 100,000 clones, approximately 88% seen once; the top ten hold approximately 18%. Findings and limits, study-wide: About 1.2 clones differed between technical replicates, versus approximately 17 and 20 over time. Variance in clone template counts between roughly two-week samples significantly increased with total template count across all healthy donors.

This clone has only a few counts. The antigen is unknown. The V end lost 7 bases, the J end lost 0 bases, and 20 bases lay between the germline ends. The CDR3 is made up of 17 amino acids. CDR1 and CDR2 (germline): SGHNT, YYREEE (reference sequence). The clonotype was recovered from a person aged 18-70 years in good health. Material for sequencing was blood. The chain carries TRBV5-4 and TRBJ2-1, with D possibly being TRBD2 (7 bases). The CDR3 nucleotides are TGTGCCAGCTCAGAGGGGGGGCCTCTATCCTCCTACAATGAGCAGTTCTTC. This gives the protein CASSEGGPLSSYNEQFF.